Listed below are T cell receptor beta chains from one sample, sequenced in a study of radiotherapy plus CTLA-4 blockade in lung cancer. Generated by immunoSEQ multiplex PCR, the TCRdb table keeps only in-frame clones and is missing some. The repertoire has 70,000 to 90,000 clones, 70% to 90% of them found once; the top ten carry roughly 0.95%. The material sequenced was peripheral blood, taken from a patient treated with radiotherapy plus ipilimumab. These receptors originate from a human donor with non-small cell lung cancer who had stable disease on radiotherapy plus ipilimumab. CDR3s include the opening cysteine and the closing phenylalanine or tryptophan. The D gene is left open where the match is weak. For some rows the clone size is stated as once, few or many, or as a class when expanded; others skip it.

clone_size,d_call,j_call,v_call,cdr3_nt,cdr3_aa
once,NA,TRBJ2-7,TRBV12-5,TGTGCTAGTGGTTTGGTACACAGGATCCGACGCTACGAGCAGTACTTC,CASGLVHRIRRYEQYF
NA,NA,TRBJ1-5,TRBV28,TGTGCCAGCAGTTTGGCAAGGGGGGACCAGCCCCAGCATTTT,CASSLARGDQPQHF
NA,NA,TRBJ2-5,TRBV9,TGTGCCAGCAGCGTAGGTGGGGGTTTAGAGACCCAGTACTTC,CASSVGGGLETQYF
NA,NA,TRBJ2-3,TRBV6-1,TGTGCCAGCAGTGAAGGGGGAGATACGCAGTATTTT,CASSEGGDTQYF
NA,TRBD1,TRBJ1-2,TRBV30,TGTGCCTGGAGTTACGGACAGGGGGCGAGAGGGTATGGCTACACCTTC,CAWSYGQGARGYGYTF
few,NA,TRBJ1-2,TRBV19,TGTGCCAGTAGTATTCGTTATGGCTACACCTTC,CASSIRYGYTF
NA,NA,TRBJ2-2,TRBV19,TGTGCCAGCAGTATCACGTCAGGGGGGAGAAACACCGGGGAGCTGTTTTTT,CASSITSGGRNTGELFF
NA,NA,TRBJ1-2,TRBV25-1,TGTGCCAGTAGTAGAGACGGGTTAGGTGGCTACACCTTC,CASSRDGLGGYTF
NA,NA,TRBJ2-7,TRBV11-1,TGTGCCAGCAGCTTAGGTACCTACGAGCAGTACTTC,CASSLGTYEQYF
NA,TRBD2,TRBJ2-3,TRBV11-2,TGTGCCAGCAGCACCCTCAAGGGGGGGACTAGCGGGAGGTCAGATACGCAGTATTTT,CASSTLKGGTSGRSDTQYF
NA,NA,TRBJ2-2,TRBV5-1,TGCGCCAGCAGCTTAATAGGGGCCGGGGAGCTGTTTTTT,CASSLIGAGELFF
NA,NA,TRBJ2-2,TRBV7-7,TGTGCTAGCAGCTTAGGGGCCGGCACCGGGGAGCTGTTTTTT,CASSLGAGTGELFF
few,TRBD1,TRBJ2-2,TRBV7-2,TGTGCCAGCAGCCGTCAGGGGGCTACCGGGGAGCTGTTTTTT,CASSRQGATGELFF
NA,NA,TRBJ1-3,TRBV15,TGTGCCACCAGCAGAGATAGACCGGGGTCTGGAAACACCATATATTTT,CATSRDRPGSGNTIYF
NA,TRBD1,TRBJ2-5,TRBV19,TGTGCCAGTAGTATTGGAGGGACAGGGAAAGAGACCCAGTACTTC,CASSIGGTGKETQYF
NA,NA,TRBJ1-1,TRBV6-1,TGTGCCAGCAGGGATACAGGACGACTGAACACTGAAGCTTTCTTT,CASRDTGRLNTEAFF
once,TRBD2,TRBJ2-3,TRBV19,TGTGCCAGTAGTCTTGATCGGGGCGGGAGGACAGATACGCAGTATTTT,CASSLDRGGRTDTQYF
NA,NA,TRBJ1-6,TRBV18,TGTGCCAGCTCACCAGAGACAGGTTTCACCCTCCACTTT,CASSPETGFTLHF
NA,TRBD1,TRBJ1-6,TRBV27,TGTGCCAGCAGTCTATTAGGACCAGGGGGTAGGTCACCCCTCCACTTT,CASSLLGPGGRSPLHF
NA,TRBD2,TRBJ2-2,TRBV7-9,TGTGCCAGCAGCCCCAACCGGGGGGGACTAACGAACACCGGGGAGCTGTTTTTT,CASSPNRGGLTNTGELFF
few,NA,TRBJ2-7,TRBV7-9,TGTGCCAGCAGCTTAGGGTTGGGCGAGCAGTACTTC,CASSLGLGEQYF
NA,NA,TRBJ1-5,TRBV6-5,TGTGCCAGCTCCTTGTCGGACAGTACCAATCAACCCCAGCATTTT,CASSLSDSTNQPQHF
once,NA,TRBJ2-1,TRBV7-2,TGTGCCAGCAGCTTAGATGGCCTTATGCAGTTCTTC,CASSLDGLMQFF
NA,NA,TRBJ1-5,TRBV27,TGTGCCAGCAGTTTATTCGGCAGCCCGAATTCCTATAGCAATCAGCCCCAGCATTTT,CASSLFGSPNSYSNQPQHF
NA,TRBD2,TRBJ2-3,TRBV28,TGTGCCAGCAGGTCATGGACTAGCGGGAGGTGGGATACGCAGTATTTT,CASRSWTSGRWDTQYF
NA,NA,TRBJ2-7,TRBV5-1,TGCGCCAGCAGCCCGTGGGGGGGCGACTACGAGCAGTACTTC,CASSPWGGDYEQYF
NA,TRBD2,TRBJ2-3,TRBV19,TGTGCCAGTAGTCCTCGGACTAGCGGGGGGCTCACAGATACGCAGTATTTT,CASSPRTSGGLTDTQYF
once,TRBD2,TRBJ2-7,TRBV5-6,TGTGCCAGCAGCGGCGGACTAGAGGCCAACTCCTACGAGCAGTACTTC,CASSGGLEANSYEQYF
NA,NA,TRBJ1-6,TRBV2,TGTGCCAGCCGAGTTACCTATAATTCACCCCTCCACTTT,CASRVTYNSPLHF
few,NA,TRBJ2-5,TRBV7-3,TGTGCCAGCAGTGGTGGCGAGACCCAGTACTTC,CASSGGETQYF
NA,TRBD1,TRBJ1-6,TRBV4-2,TGTGCCAGCAGCCCCGCGGGGACAGGGTATTCACCCCTCCACTTT,CASSPAGTGYSPLHF
NA,NA,TRBJ2-3,TRBV5-1,TGCGCCAGCAGCTTGGGGGATCCAAGGGGAGATACGCAGTATTTT,CASSLGDPRGDTQYF
NA,NA,TRBJ2-5,TRBV5-1,TGCGCCAGCAGCTTGGCCGGGACAAAAGAGACCCAGTACTTC,CASSLAGTKETQYF
NA,NA,TRBJ2-7,TRBV19,TGTGCCAGTTCCAGCGAACGCGAGCAGTACTTC,CASSSEREQYF
once,NA,TRBJ2-1,TRBV9,TGTGCCAGCAGCGTAGCGGAGGACAGATACAATGAGCAGTTCTTC,CASSVAEDRYNEQFF
NA,NA,TRBJ1-5,TRBV6-5,TGTGCCAGCAGTTTGAGGAGAAGCAATCAGCCCCAGCATTTT,CASSLRRSNQPQHF
NA,NA,TRBJ2-7,TRBV7-5,TGTGCCAGAAGCTTAGCGTGGCGGGGTTCCTACGAGCAGTACTTC,CARSLAWRGSYEQYF
few,NA,TRBJ2-5,TRBV29-1,TGCAGCGCCATGCGGGGTCGAGAGACCCAGTACTTC,CSAMRGRETQYF
NA,NA,TRBJ1-2,TRBV10-2,TGCGCCAGCAGTGCCGCCGACAGCGCTTATGGCTACACCTTC,CASSAADSAYGYTF
NA,NA,TRBJ2-7,TRBV30,TGTGCCTCCCGGACCCCCACAAGAGTCTACGAGCAGTACTTC,CASRTPTRVYEQYF
NA,NA,TRBJ2-7,TRBV28,TGTGCCAGCAGCCTGGACGGAAGACGATGGAGGTCCTACGAGCAGTACTTC,CASSLDGRRWRSYEQYF
NA,TRBD1,TRBJ2-7,TRBV6-1,TGTGCCAGCAGCAGACAGGGGGAGCAGTACTTC,CASSRQGEQYF
few,NA,TRBJ1-3,TRBV28,TGTGCCAGCAGTTCCCCAGGAAACACCATATATTTT,CASSSPGNTIYF
NA,NA,TRBJ2-5,TRBV7-9,TGTGCCAGCAGCTTAGCGCCTAACCAAGAGACCCAGTACTTC,CASSLAPNQETQYF
NA,NA,TRBJ1-5,TRBV6-6,TGTGCCAGCAGCCGGGTGGACGGCAATCAGCCCCAGCATTTT,CASSRVDGNQPQHF
few,TRBD1,TRBJ1-4,TRBV18,TGTGCCAGCTCACCGGACAGGGTGGGGGAAAAACTGTTTTTT,CASSPDRVGEKLFF
NA,NA,TRBJ1-1,TRBV5-1,TGCGCCAGCAGCCCCTCCACCGGGGACACTGAAGCTTTCTTT,CASSPSTGDTEAFF
NA,NA,TRBJ1-5,TRBV6-6,TGTGCCAGCAGTTTCCCGAATCAGCCCCAGCATTTT,CASSFPNQPQHF
NA,TRBD2,TRBJ2-7,TRBV19,TGTGCCAGTAGTCCGGGGACTAGCGGGAGACGCAACGAGCAGTACTTC,CASSPGTSGRRNEQYF